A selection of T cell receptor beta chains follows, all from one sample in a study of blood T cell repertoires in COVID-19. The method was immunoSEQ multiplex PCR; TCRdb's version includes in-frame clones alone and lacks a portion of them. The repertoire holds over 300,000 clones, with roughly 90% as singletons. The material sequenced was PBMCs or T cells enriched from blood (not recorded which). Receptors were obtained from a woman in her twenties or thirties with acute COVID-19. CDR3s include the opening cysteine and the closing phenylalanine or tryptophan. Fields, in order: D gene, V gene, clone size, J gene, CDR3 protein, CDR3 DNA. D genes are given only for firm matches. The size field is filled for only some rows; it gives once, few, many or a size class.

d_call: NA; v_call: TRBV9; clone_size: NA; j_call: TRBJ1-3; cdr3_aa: CASSAKVQEPGNTIYF; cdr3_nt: TGTGCCAGCAGCGCCAAGGTCCAGGAACCTGGAAACACCATATATTTT
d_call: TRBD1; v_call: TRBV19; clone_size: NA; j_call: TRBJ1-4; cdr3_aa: CASSRTGGGREKLFF; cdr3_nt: TGTGCCAGTAGTCGGACAGGGGGAGGTCGTGAAAAACTGTTTTTT
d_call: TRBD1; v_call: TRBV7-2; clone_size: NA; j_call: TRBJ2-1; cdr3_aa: CASSQQGAAAYNEQFF; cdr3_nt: TGTGCCAGCAGCCAACAGGGGGCAGCCGCTTACAATGAGCAGTTCTTC
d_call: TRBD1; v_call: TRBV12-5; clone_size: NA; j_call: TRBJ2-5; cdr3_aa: CASARPRQGQETQYF; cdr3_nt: TGTGCTAGTGCCCGACCTCGACAGGGCCAAGAGACCCAGTACTTC
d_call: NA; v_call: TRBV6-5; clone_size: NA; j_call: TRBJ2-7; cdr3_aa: CASSNPTPIEQYF; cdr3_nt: TGTGCCAGCAGCAACCCGACACCCATCGAGCAGTACTTC
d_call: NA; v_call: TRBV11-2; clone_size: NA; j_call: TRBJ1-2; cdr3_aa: CASSPGGVAKYYGYTF; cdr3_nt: TGTGCCAGCAGCCCGGGGGGGGTGGCTAAGTACTATGGCTACACCTTC
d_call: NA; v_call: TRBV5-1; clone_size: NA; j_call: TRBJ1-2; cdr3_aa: CASSLYGQNYGYTF; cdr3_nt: TGCGCCAGCAGCTTGTACGGACAGAACTATGGCTACACCTTC
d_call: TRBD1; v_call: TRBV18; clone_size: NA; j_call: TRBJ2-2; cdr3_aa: CASSPLRQGNTGELFF; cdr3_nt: TGTGCCAGCTCACCTCTCAGACAGGGGAACACCGGGGAGCTGTTTTTT
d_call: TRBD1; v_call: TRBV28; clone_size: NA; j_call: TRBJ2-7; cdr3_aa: CASTGTAGEQYF; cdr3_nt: TGTGCCAGCACGGGGACAGCCGGCGAGCAGTACTTC
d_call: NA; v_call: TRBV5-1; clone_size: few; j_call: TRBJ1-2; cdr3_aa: CASSGGASASTYGYTF; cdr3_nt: TGCGCCAGCAGCGGTGGGGCCAGTGCTTCAACCTATGGCTACACCTTC
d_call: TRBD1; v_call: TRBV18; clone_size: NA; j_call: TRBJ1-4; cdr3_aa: CASSPRGQGVNEKLFF; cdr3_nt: TGTGCCAGCTCACCACGGGGACAGGGGGTAAATGAAAAACTGTTTTTT
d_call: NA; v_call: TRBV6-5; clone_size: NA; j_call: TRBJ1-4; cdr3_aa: CASSRRVTVNEKLFF; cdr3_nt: TGTGCCAGCAGTCGCAGGGTTACTGTTAATGAAAAACTGTTTTTT
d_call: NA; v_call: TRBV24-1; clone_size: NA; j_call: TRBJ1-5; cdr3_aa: CATSDGREQPQHF; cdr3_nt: TGTGCCACCAGTGATGGGCGAGAACAGCCCCAGCATTTT
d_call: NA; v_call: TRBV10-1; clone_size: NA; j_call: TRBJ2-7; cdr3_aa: CASSEVLGASFYEQYF; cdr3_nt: TGCGCCAGCAGTGAGGTTTTGGGCGCCAGCTTCTACGAGCAGTACTTC
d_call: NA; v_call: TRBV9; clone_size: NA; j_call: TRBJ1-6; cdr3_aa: CASSVQTGAPLHF; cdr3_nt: TGTGCCAGCAGCGTCCAGACCGGGGCACCCCTCCACTTT
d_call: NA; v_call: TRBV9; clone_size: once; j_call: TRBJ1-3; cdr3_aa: CASSATITGSDSGNTIYF; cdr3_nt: TGTGCCAGCAGCGCAACAATTACAGGGAGTGACTCTGGAAACACCATATATTTT
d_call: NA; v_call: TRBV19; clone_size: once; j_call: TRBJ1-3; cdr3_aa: CASSITRFSGNTIYF; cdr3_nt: TGTGCCAGTAGTATTACGAGGTTCTCTGGAAACACCATATATTTT
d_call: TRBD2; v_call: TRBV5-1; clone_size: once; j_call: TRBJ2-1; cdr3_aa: CASRPAGGPSYNEQFF; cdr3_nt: TGCGCCAGCAGACCAGCGGGGGGGCCCTCCTACAATGAGCAGTTCTTC
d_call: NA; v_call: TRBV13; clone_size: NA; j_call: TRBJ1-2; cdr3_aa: CASSRIGAEPYGYTF; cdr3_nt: TGTGCCAGCAGTCGCATAGGGGCAGAACCCTATGGCTACACCTTC
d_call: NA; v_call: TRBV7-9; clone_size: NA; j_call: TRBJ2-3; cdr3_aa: CASIEEHTDTQYF; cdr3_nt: TGTGCCAGCATCGAGGAGCACACAGATACGCAGTATTTT
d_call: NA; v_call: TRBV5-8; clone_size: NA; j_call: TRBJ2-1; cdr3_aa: CASSFRGSVYNEQFF; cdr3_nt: TGTGCCAGCAGCTTTCGGGGTAGCGTGTACAATGAGCAGTTCTTC
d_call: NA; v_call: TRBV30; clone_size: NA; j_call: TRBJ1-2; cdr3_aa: CAWGETSVGANTF; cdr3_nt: TGTGCCTGGGGTGAAACCTCCGTTGGGGCAAACACCTTC
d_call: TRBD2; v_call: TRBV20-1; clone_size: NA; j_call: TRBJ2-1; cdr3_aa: CSASATSGTRYNEQFF; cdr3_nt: TGCAGTGCTAGTGCGACTAGCGGGACCCGCTACAATGAGCAGTTCTTC
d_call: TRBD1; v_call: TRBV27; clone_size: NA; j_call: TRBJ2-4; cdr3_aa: CASRPGTVIPDIQYF; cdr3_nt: TGTGCCAGCAGGCCCGGGACAGTGATCCCAGACATTCAGTACTTC
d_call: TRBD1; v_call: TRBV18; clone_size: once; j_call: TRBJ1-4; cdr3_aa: CASSSDRGLPDNEKLFF; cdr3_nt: TGTGCCAGCTCATCGGACAGGGGGCTCCCTGATAATGAAAAACTGTTTTTT
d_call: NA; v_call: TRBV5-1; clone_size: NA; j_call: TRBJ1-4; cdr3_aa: CASSPEGRNEKLFF; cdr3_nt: TGCGCCAGCAGCCCGGAGGGCAGAAATGAAAAACTGTTTTTT
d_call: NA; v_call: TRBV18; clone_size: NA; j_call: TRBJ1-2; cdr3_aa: CASSLDTVYGYTF; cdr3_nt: TGTGCCAGCTCACTGGACACCGTCTATGGCTACACCTTC
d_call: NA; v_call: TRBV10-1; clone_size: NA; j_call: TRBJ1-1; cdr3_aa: CARGSSGSTEAFF; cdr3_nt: TGCGCCAGGGGGAGTTCGGGTAGCACTGAAGCTTTCTTT
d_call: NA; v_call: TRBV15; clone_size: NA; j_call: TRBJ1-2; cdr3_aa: CATSTNLDSPGGYGYTF; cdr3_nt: TGCGCCACCAGCACAAATCTTGACTCTCCCGGAGGCTATGGCTACACCTTC
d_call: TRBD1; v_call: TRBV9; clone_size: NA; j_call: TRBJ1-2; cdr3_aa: CASSPGTGTGYGYTF; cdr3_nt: TGTGCCAGCAGCCCGGGGACAGGGACGGGCTATGGCTACACCTTC
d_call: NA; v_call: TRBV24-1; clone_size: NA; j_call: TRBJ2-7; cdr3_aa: CATSGSRGYEQYF; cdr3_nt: TGTGCCACCAGTGGTTCGCGGGGCTACGAGCAGTACTTC
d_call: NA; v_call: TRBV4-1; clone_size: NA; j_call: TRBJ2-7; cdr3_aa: CASSQEGRDSYEQYF; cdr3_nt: TGCGCCAGCAGCCAAGAAGGTCGGGACTCCTACGAGCAGTACTTC
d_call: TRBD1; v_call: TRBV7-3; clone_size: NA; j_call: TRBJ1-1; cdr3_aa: CASSSTGANTEAFF; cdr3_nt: TGTGCCAGCAGCTCAACAGGGGCGAACACTGAAGCTTTCTTT
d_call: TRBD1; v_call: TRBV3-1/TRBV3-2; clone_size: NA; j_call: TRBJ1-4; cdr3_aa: CASSPASRGLGEKLFF; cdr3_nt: TGTGCCAGCAGCCCAGCCTCGAGGGGGCTGGGGGAAAAACTGTTTTTT
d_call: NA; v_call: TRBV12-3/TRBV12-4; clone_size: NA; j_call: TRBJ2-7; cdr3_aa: CASSPNRYEQYF; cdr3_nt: TGTGCCAGCAGTCCAAACAGGTACGAGCAGTACTTC
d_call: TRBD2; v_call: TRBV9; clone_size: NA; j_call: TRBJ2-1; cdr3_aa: CASSNPTGGGWEQFF; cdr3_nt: TGTGCCAGCAGCAACCCGACCGGGGGAGGGTGGGAGCAGTTCTTC
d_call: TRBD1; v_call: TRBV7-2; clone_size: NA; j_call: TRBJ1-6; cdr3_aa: CASSPEGQYNSPLHF; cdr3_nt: TGTGCCAGCAGCCCCGAGGGACAGTATAATTCACCCCTCCACTTT
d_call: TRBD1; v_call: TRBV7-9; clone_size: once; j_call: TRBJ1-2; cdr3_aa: CASSLDTGAYGYTF; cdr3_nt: TGTGCCAGCAGCTTAGATACAGGGGCCTATGGCTACACCTTC
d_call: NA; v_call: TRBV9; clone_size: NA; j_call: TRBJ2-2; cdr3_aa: CASSVGTGTYRGNTGELFF; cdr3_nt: TGTGCCAGCAGCGTAGGCACCGGGACATATAGAGGGAACACCGGGGAGCTGTTTTTT
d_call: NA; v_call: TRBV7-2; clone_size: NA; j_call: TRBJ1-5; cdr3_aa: CASSLTTRQPQHF; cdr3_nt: TGTGCCAGCAGCTTAACCACGCGACAGCCCCAGCATTTT
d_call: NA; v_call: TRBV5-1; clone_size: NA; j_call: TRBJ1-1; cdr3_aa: CASSQYLPGAQRSEAFF; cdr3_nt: TGCGCCAGCAGCCAATACTTACCAGGGGCGCAAAGATCTGAAGCTTTCTTT